The rows below give T cell receptor beta chains drawn from one sample of a study of chemoradiotherapy in HPV16-positive cancers. Libraries were prepared by immunoSEQ multiplex PCR; TCRdb keeps only in-frame clonotypes and omits some of them. The sample lists roughly 21,000 clones; 70% to 90% were seen once. The input for sequencing was blood, taken from a patient who underwent chemoradiotherapy. Receptors were obtained from a human donor with HPV-associated anogenital cancer. Each CDR3 is given with its conserved first and last residue. A D gene is named only where the DNA matches it firmly. Size is omitted from some rows. Given values are once, few, many or a class for expanded clones.

>-|TRBJ2-5|-|TRBV2
CASSVQGWETQYF
TGTGCCAGCAGTGTCCAGGGATGGGAGACCCAGTACTTC
>-|TRBJ2-3|once|TRBV5-4
CASSSPTGLRDTQYF
TGTGCCAGCAGCTCCCCTACGGGCCTACGGGATACGCAGTATTTT
>-|TRBJ2-7|-|TRBV7-8
CASSLASPAENYEQYF
TGTGCCAGCAGCTTAGCGTCCCCAGCGGAGAACTACGAGCAGTACTTC
>-|TRBJ1-1|-|TRBV5-1
CASSGQTTNTEAFF
TGCGCCAGCAGCGGACAGACTACGAACACTGAAGCTTTCTTT
>-|TRBJ2-1|-|TRBV6-1
CASSLDRPSYNEQFF
TGTGCCAGCAGCCTAGACAGGCCTTCCTACAATGAGCAGTTCTTC
>-|TRBJ1-2|-|TRBV2
CASSDLYGYTF
TGTGCCAGCAGTGATCTCTATGGCTACACCTTC
>TRBD1|TRBJ1-3|-|TRBV5-6
CASSLAGQGGNTIYF
TGTGCCAGCAGCTTGGCAGGACAGGGTGGAAACACCATATATTTT
>-|TRBJ1-1|-|TRBV7-3
CASSLLGGGTEAFF
TGTGCCAGCAGCTTACTTGGTGGTGGCACTGAAGCTTTCTTT
>-|TRBJ2-1|-|TRBV7-6
CASSLVPGSYNEQFF
TGTGCCAGCAGCTTAGTCCCAGGCTCCTACAATGAGCAGTTCTTC
>TRBD1|TRBJ2-7|-|TRBV5-1
CASSLDRAYEQYF
TGCGCCAGCAGCTTAGACAGGGCCTACGAGCAGTACTTC
>-|TRBJ2-7|-|TRBV6-1
CATLRAGSYEQYF
TGTGCCACCCTTAGAGCGGGCTCCTACGAGCAGTACTTC
>-|TRBJ2-5|-|TRBV4-1
CASSQGRTTGTQYF
TGCGCCAGCAGCCAAGGCAGGACCACCGGGACCCAGTACTTC
>-|TRBJ2-7|-|TRBV27
CASSLERGASYEQYF
TGTGCCAGCAGTTTAGAACGGGGGGCCTCCTACGAGCAGTACTTC
>-|TRBJ2-7|-|TRBV30
CAWTVRAGISYEQYF
TGTGCCTGGACCGTACGGGCAGGGATCTCCTACGAGCAGTACTTC
>TRBD1|TRBJ1-5|-|TRBV7-2
CASSFASGTGNQPQHF
TGTGCCAGCAGCTTTGCTTCCGGGACAGGGAATCAGCCCCAGCATTTT
>-|TRBJ1-2|-|TRBV6-5
CASSPLTRVNAGYTF
TGTGCCAGCAGTCCCCTTACGAGGGTAAACGCCGGCTACACCTTC
>-|TRBJ2-3|-|TRBV20-1
CSAQPDTQYF
TGCAGTGCGCAACCAGATACGCAGTATTTT
>TRBD2|TRBJ2-5|-|TRBV19
CASSVSGTPETQYF
TGTGCCAGTAGTGTGAGCGGGACCCCAGAGACCCAGTACTTC
>-|TRBJ2-2|-|TRBV4-2
CASSQDRTDVNTGELFF
TGTGCCAGCAGCCAAGATCGAACCGATGTGAACACCGGGGAGCTGTTTTTT
>TRBD1|TRBJ1-6|-|TRBV2
CASSARDSPSPLHF
TGTGCCAGCAGTGCCAGGGACAGCCCTTCACCCCTCCACTTT
>-|TRBJ2-1|-|TRBV27
CASKGRLRDEQFF
TGTGCCAGCAAGGGCAGGCTTAGGGATGAGCAGTTCTTC
>TRBD1|TRBJ2-5|-|TRBV4-1
CASSLQGYQETQYF
TGCGCCAGCAGCCTACAGGGGTACCAAGAGACCCAGTACTTC
>-|TRBJ1-6|once|TRBV28
CASSPPRGTYNSPLHF
TGTGCCAGCAGTCCCCCTCGGGGGACCTATAATTCACCCCTCCACTTT
>-|TRBJ2-4|-|TRBV7-9
CASSPPTGISLDIQYF
TGTGCCAGCAGCCCACCCACAGGGATTAGTTTGGACATTCAGTACTTC
>-|TRBJ2-7|-|TRBV5-6
CASSFRGAVALGEQYF
TGTGCCAGCAGCTTTCGAGGAGCGGTGGCCTTGGGGGAGCAGTACTTC
>-|TRBJ2-6|-|TRBV18
CASSPQTGGGANVLTF
TGTGCCAGCTCACCCCAAACAGGCGGTGGGGCCAACGTCCTGACTTTC
>-|TRBJ1-5|-|TRBV7-9
CASSLGGGQPNQPQHF
TGTGCCAGCAGCTTAGGTGGAGGACAGCCCAATCAGCCCCAGCATTTT
>-|TRBJ2-5|-|TRBV4-2
CASSQDRREETQYF
TGTGCCAGCAGCCAAGATCGAAGGGAAGAGACCCAGTACTTC
>TRBD1|TRBJ2-7|-|TRBV7-9
CASSSQTGGKDEQYF
TGTGCCAGCAGCTCTCAGACAGGGGGCAAGGACGAGCAGTACTTC
>-|TRBJ1-2|-|TRBV11-1
CASSPTGVYGYTF
TGTGCCAGCAGCCCTACAGGAGTCTATGGCTACACCTTC
>-|TRBJ2-7|-|TRBV18
CASSRGDEQYF
TGTGCCAGCTCTCGCGGGGACGAGCAGTACTTC
>-|TRBJ2-3|-|TRBV18
CASSPAALGTDTQYF
TGTGCCAGCTCACCGGCGGCCTTAGGAACAGATACGCAGTATTTT
>-|TRBJ1-2|-|TRBV5-1
CASSLATGSHGYTF
TGCGCCAGCAGCTTGGCAACAGGGTCCCATGGCTACACCTTC
>TRBD2|TRBJ2-4|-|TRBV2
CASSGTSGGALTKNIQYF
TGTGCCAGCAGCGGGACTAGCGGGGGGGCCTTGACCAAAAACATTCAGTACTTC
>-|TRBJ2-1|-|TRBV27
CASSLTRGHNEQFF
TGTGCCAGCAGTTTAACGAGAGGGCACAATGAGCAGTTCTTC
>TRBD2|TRBJ2-1|-|TRBV6-6
CASSTSGGTYNEQFF
TGTGCCAGCAGTACTAGCGGGGGGACCTACAATGAGCAGTTCTTC
>-|TRBJ1-6|-|TRBV19
CASSIQGSYNSPLHF
TGTGCCAGTAGTATCCAAGGCTCCTATAATTCACCCCTCCACTTT
>-|TRBJ1-5|-|TRBV2
CASSEVGDLSSNQPQHF
TGTGCCAGCAGTGAAGTGGGAGACCTCTCTAGCAATCAGCCCCAGCATTTT
>TRBD1|TRBJ1-5|-|TRBV7-8
CASSQTGTGPDQPQHF
TGTGCCAGCAGCCAAACCGGGACAGGGCCGGATCAGCCCCAGCATTTT
>TRBD1|TRBJ1-3|-|TRBV11-2
CASSLAVSGGFGNTIYF
TGTGCCAGCAGCTTAGCGGTTTCAGGGGGATTTGGAAACACCATATATTTT
>-|TRBJ1-1|-|TRBV18
CASSLPPGTEAFF
TGTGCCAGCTCACTCCCGCCGGGGACTGAAGCTTTCTTT
>-|TRBJ2-3|once|TRBV21-1
CASGSLDTQYF
TGTGCCAGCGGCTCGTTGGATACGCAGTATTTT
>-|TRBJ2-1|-|TRBV14
CASSQGHLIYNEQFF
TGTGCCAGCAGCCAAGGACACCTAATTTACAATGAGCAGTTCTTC
>-|TRBJ2-7|-|TRBV18
CASSRPMGPSHEQYF
TGTGCCAGCTCACGACCAATGGGTCCGTCCCACGAGCAGTACTTC
>-|TRBJ2-7|-|TRBV7-9
CASSLGRGVMVYEQYF
TGTGCCAGCAGCTTAGGGAGGGGGGTAATGGTCTACGAGCAGTACTTC
>TRBD2|TRBJ2-5|-|TRBV2
CASSLLPRRTSGGQETQYF
TGTGCCAGCAGTCTTTTACCACGTCGGACTAGCGGGGGCCAAGAGACCCAGTACTTC
>TRBD1|TRBJ2-5|few|TRBV6-1
CASSEETGTGKETQYF
TGTGCCAGCAGTGAAGAGACCGGGACAGGGAAAGAGACCCAGTACTTC
>-|TRBJ1-3|-|TRBV7-2
CASSSASGGISGNTIYF
TGTGCCAGCAGCTCTGCCTCCGGGGGGATCTCTGGAAACACCATATATTTT
>TRBD2|TRBJ2-4|-|TRBV19
CASGASGRATKNIQYF
TGTGCCAGTGGGGCTAGCGGGAGGGCTACCAAAAACATTCAGTACTTC